What follows describes a single TCR beta chain. As yet, its antigen is unknown. CDR3 length: 14 amino acids. With 4 bases clipped from V and 5 bases from J, the junction kept 7 bases outside the gene matches. Germline V gives CDR1 SGHRS, CDR2 YFSETQ. Researchers made TCR cDNA using 5'RACE template switching, and this step added a universal primer site and UMIs. TCRdb called the 5' RACE reads again in MiXCR, with one record for every CDR3 protein. The table has 450,000 to 600,000 distinct CDR3 sequences, less than 20% seen once; the top ten hold 17%. The data are from a study of T cells after yellow fever vaccination. Findings and limits, study-wide: Repertoires sorted by FACS could include abundant clonotypes that are contaminants from the bulk population.

Here the sequenced sample was PBMCs, taken around 5 days after the first yellow fever vaccination. The chain is built from TRBV5-1 and TRBJ2-7, with 9 bases aligning to TRBD1. This receptor was identified in a man between 18 and 35 years old who received the YFV17D yellow fever vaccine. For the CDR3, the DNA is TGCGCCAGCAGCGCCGACAGGGGGATCAACGAGCAGTACTTC. This codes for CASSADRGINEQYF.